This T cell receptor (beta chain) originates from a study of T cells after yellow fever vaccination. By 5'RACE template switching, TCR cDNA was produced, with a universal primer site and UMIs added in the process. Each CDR3 protein is one row after TCRdb ran MiXCR on the 5' RACE reads. The repertoire holds under 300,000 distinct CDR3 sequences, less than 9% seen once, with about 0.85% in the top ten. This clonotype was seen a handful of times. CDR1 and CDR2 (germline): MNHEY, SMNVEV (reference sequence). The CDR3 consists of 18 residues. Losses at the gene ends were 3 bases for V and 0 bases for J; bases not matched to a gene: 5.

This clonotype originated in a man aged 25-45 years who received the YFV17D yellow fever vaccine. The J gene is TRBJ2-6, the V gene TRBV27; 10 nucleotides line up with TRBD1. The material was CD4+ T cells sorted from PBMCs, obtained 15 days after the yellow fever booster vaccination. DNA for the CDR3: TGTGCCAGCAGTTTCGGGACAGGGGCATTCTCTGGGGCCAACGTCCTGACTTTC. Protein product: CASSFGTGAFSGANVLTF.